Following are 21 T cell receptor beta chains from one sample sequenced in a study of response to subunit inactivated influenza vaccine. Using its own MiXCR run on the RT-PCR reads, TCRdb lists one record per CDR3 protein. The sample carries around 530,000 distinct CDR3 sequences, approximately 15% recorded once. The starting material was CD4+ T cells sorted from PBMCs, obtained 23 to 25 months after vaccination. Receptor source: a man between 50 and 75 years old who received an inactivated influenza vaccine.

A few counts support this clonotype. The chain combines TRBV12-3 or TRBV12-4 with TRBJ1-1; no firm D call. Deletions cut 3 bases from V and 10 bases from J, with 15 bases between. This CDR3 has 13 residues. In DNA form, the CDR3 reads TGTGCCAGCAGTTTCGGTTTTGCCGAAGGAGCTTTCTTT. This translates into CASSFGFAEGAFF.

The chain couples TRBV19 to TRBJ2-3, with TRBD1 matching over 8 bases. The germline V gene encodes CDR1 LNHDA and CDR2 SQIVND (reference sequence). V shed 4 bases, J shed 4 bases, and the junction held 1 base outside the gene matches. The CDR3 spans 13 residues. CDR3: CASSTTGADTQYF. CDR3 DNA: TGTGCCAGTAGTACGACAGGGGCAGATACGCAGTATTTT.

Details on this clonotype: With a much larger clone just one base away, this may be a read error. V gene TRBV20-1 combines with J gene TRBJ2-7; D remains unclear. Trimming cost V 4 bases and J 3 bases, with 13 bases left between them. Germline loops: CDR1 DFQATT, CDR2 SNEGSKA (reference sequence). The CDR3 totals 13 residues. CDR3 protein: CSAKGMSFYEQYF. CDR3 in DNA: TGCAGTGCTAAGGGCATGTCATTCTACGAGCAGTACTTC.

The V and J genes are TRBV6-2 or TRBV6-3 and TRBJ2-7, with D perhaps assigned TRBD1 or TRBD2 (6 bases each). Trimming cost V 1 base and J 7 bases, with 17 bases left between them. The length of the CDR3 is 15 residues. Germline assignment: CDR1 MNHEY and CDR2 SVGEGT. The CDR3 sequence: CASSYLAGDSGEQYF. The DNA for the CDR3 is TGTGCCAGCAGTTACTTGGCAGGGGACTCGGGAGAGCAGTACTTC.

The chain recombines TRBV20-1 with TRBJ2-7; possibly TRBD2 for D (6 bases). CDR1 is DFQATT, CDR2 SNEGSKA, per germline (reference sequence). The CDR3 length is 15 residues. The V end lost 0 bases, the J end lost 6 bases, and 18 bases lay between the germline ends. DNA of the CDR3: TGCAGTGCTAGAGATATGGGCCCGGGGGTTCCCGAGCAGTACTTC. Its protein is CSARDMGPGVPEQYF.

This clonotype was seen a handful of times. This chain links TRBV7-2 with TRBJ1-3; 7 nucleotides match TRBD1. The J segment lost 9 bases and the V segment lost 2 bases, leaving 10 bases of the junction unmatched. This CDR3 is 15 amino acids long. Looked up from germline, CDR1 is SGHTA and CDR2 is FQGNSA. The CDR3 coding sequence is TGTGCCAGCAGCTTAAATTCAGGGGGTAGGAGCACCATATATTTT. This codes for CASSLNSGGRSTIYF.

This rearrangement joins TRBV25-1 to TRBJ2-1; D is unclear. The CDR3 sequence is 11 residues long. CDR1 is MGHDK and CDR2 is SYGVNS in the germline V gene. V lost 1 base, J lost 12 bases, and 7 bases lay in between. Here the CDR3 reads CASSELDGQFF. DNA of the CDR3: TGTGCCAGCAGTGAATTAGACGGGCAGTTCTTC.

This clonotype showed up just a few times. CDR3: CAISDQAGPYGYTF. CDR3 sequence (DNA): TGTGCCATCAGTGACCAGGCAGGGCCCTATGGCTACACCTTC. The rearrangement links TRBV10-3 to TRBJ1-2, with D perhaps TRBD1 (5 bases). Trimming left V 3 bases short and J 4 bases short, with 12 bases between. CDR1 ENHRY and CDR2 SYGVKD come from the germline V gene. The CDR3 consists of 14 residues.

This clonotype was picked up a small number of times. This chain uses TRBV12-3 or TRBV12-4 with TRBJ2-7; D gene ambiguous. The CDR3 extends over 13 amino acids. V was clipped by 6 bases and J by 5 bases, with 14 bases between them. CDR3: CASSPTRLHEQYF. The CDR3 DNA follows: TGTGCCAGCAGCCCGACTCGCCTACACGAGCAGTACTTC.

This clonotype occurred a few times. CDR3 loop: CASSYSGLAKNIQYF. Here the CDR3 DNA reads TGTGCCAGCAGTTACTCCGGATTAGCCAAAAACATTCAGTACTTC. The chain couples TRBV6-2 or TRBV6-3 to TRBJ2-4; D ambiguous. The CDR3 sequence is 15 residues long. Per germline, CDR1 MNHEY and CDR2 SVGEGT. The ends were cut back, 0 bases at V and 0 bases at J, with 6 bases in the middle.

The chain links TRBV2 to TRBJ2-3, with D hard to call. Per germline, CDR1 SNHLY and CDR2 FYNNEI. V lost 4 bases, J lost 6 bases, and 5 bases lay in between. This CDR3 comprises 11 residues. This CDR3 is CASSVQDTQYF. The CDR3, as DNA: TGTGCCAGCAGTGTGCAGGATACGCAGTATTTT.

In its sample, this clonotype was seen a few times. This sequence joins TRBV15 and TRBJ1-1; 7 positions match TRBD1. Germline values: CDR1 LNHNV, CDR2 YYDKDF (reference sequence). Trimming cost V 7 bases and J 5 bases; bases outside gene matches: 16. This CDR3 contains 16 residues. For the CDR3, the DNA is TGTGCCACCACCAAAGGAAGGGGCAGGGGGGAAACTGAAGCTTTCTTT. As protein: CATTKGRGRGETEAFF. Combining the CDR3 with reference TRBV15 and TRBJ1-1 gives the whole variable domain DAMVIQNPRYQVTQFGKPVTLSCSQTLNHNVMYWYQQKSSQAPKLLFHYYDKDFNNEADTPDNFQSRRPNTSFCFLDIRSPGLGDTAMYLCATTKGRGRGETEAFFGQGTRLTVV.

The CDR3 spells CASSRAGGQETQYF. CDR3 nucleotides: TGTGCCAGCAGCCGAGCGGGAGGGCAAGAGACCCAGTACTTC. This chain connects TRBV28 to TRBJ2-5; 10 bases fit TRBD2. Germline V CDR1 and CDR2: MDHEN, SYDVKM. The CDR3 loop spans 14 amino acids. With 6 bases clipped from V and 2 bases from J, the junction kept 3 bases outside the gene matches.

A remark on this clonotype: No conserved phenylalanine or tryptophan is present at the end of the CDR3, so a read error is the likely explanation. The CDR3 DNA is TGTGCCAGCAGTTCCCAGCGGGTAGGGACCACAGATACGCAGTATATT. Amino acids: CASSSQRVGTTDTQYI. V usage is TRBV28 and J usage is TRBJ2-3; a possible D gene is TRBD2 (6 bases). The CDR3 extends over 16 amino acids. CDR1 and CDR2 from the germline V gene are MDHEN and SYDVKM. Trimming shortened V by 4 bases and J by 2 bases, and 16 bases separated the two germline ends.

This chain links TRBV3-1 with TRBJ2-2; TRBD2 agrees at 11 bases. V shed 0 bases, J shed 2 bases, and the junction held 8 bases outside the gene matches. CDR1 is LGHDT, CDR2 YNNKEL, per germline (reference sequence). The CDR3 contains 19 residues. The chain's CDR3 is CASSQEGYGLAGNTGELFF. CDR3 sequence (DNA): TGTGCCAGCAGCCAAGAAGGATACGGACTAGCGGGTAACACCGGGGAGCTGTTTTTT. Supplemented by reference TRBV3-1 and TRBJ2-2, the full variable domain reads DTAVSQTPKYLVTQMGNDKSIKCEQNLGHDTMYWYKQDSKKFLKIMFSYNNKELIINETVPNRFSPKSPDKAHLNLHINSLELGDSAVYFCASSQEGYGLAGNTGELFFGEGSRLTVL.

This sequence joins TRBV20-1 and TRBJ2-1; no clear D. Germline CDR1 reads DFQATT; CDR2 reads SNEGSKA (reference sequence). CDR3 length: 17 residues. Trimming shortened V by 4 bases and J by 0 bases, and 19 bases separated the two germline ends. CDR3 residues: CSAKMALGAGSYNEQFF. Here the CDR3 DNA reads TGCAGTGCTAAAATGGCCCTTGGAGCAGGCTCCTACAATGAGCAGTTCTTC.

V and J are TRBV4-3 and TRBJ2-1; 9 nucleotides match TRBD1. Germline V gene lookup returns CDR1 LGHNA and CDR2 YSLEER. J gave up 9 bases and V 3 bases, and 6 bases lay outside the gene matches. The length of the CDR3 is 14 residues. CDR3 sequence: CASSQMGQGGEQFF. The CDR3 nucleotides read TGCGCCAGCAGCCAGATGGGACAGGGTGGTGAGCAGTTCTTC.

The chain has TRBV11-2 and TRBJ2-5; D remains ambiguous. The CDR3 runs to 14 residues. Germline V lookup: CDR1 SGHAT, CDR2 FQNNGV. V shed 4 bases and J shed 2 bases, with 11 bases lying between them. DNA of the CDR3: TGTGCCAGCAGCTCCCAGACCCGGCAAGAGACCCAGTACTTC. Amino acids: CASSSQTRQETQYF.

Many counts were recorded for this clonotype. The chain uses TRBV4-3 and TRBJ1-2, with D tentatively TRBD1 (5 bases). The CDR3 contains 15 residues. Trimming shortened V by 0 bases and J by 0 bases, and 8 bases separated the two germline ends. Germline V gives CDR1 LGHNA, CDR2 YSLEER. The CDR3 spells CASSQDQGPNYGYTF. The CDR3 DNA is TGCGCCAGCAGCCAAGACCAGGGACCTAACTATGGCTACACCTTC.

This clonotype was seen a few times. This chain uses TRBV10-3 with TRBJ1-2; 8 bases are a match to TRBD1. Germline V gene sequence: CDR1 ENHRY, CDR2 SYGVKD. The CDR3 covers 15 residues. The trim removed 7 bases at V and 1 base at J, leaving 8 bases unmatched. Here the CDR3 reads CAITQGQGGNYGYTF. The DNA for the CDR3 is TGTGCCATCACTCAAGGACAGGGTGGTAACTATGGCTACACCTTC.

The rearrangement links TRBV20-1 to TRBJ2-2; tentatively, D is TRBD2 (7 bases). Germline V gene lookup returns CDR1 DFQATT and CDR2 SNEGSKA (reference sequence). This CDR3 has 16 amino acids. V was pared by 0 bases and J by 5 bases, with 16 bases between. The CDR3 coding sequence is TGCAGTGCTAGAGATTCGGGGGGCGGTCGTACCGGGGAGCTGTTTTTT. This gives the protein CSARDSGGGRTGELFF.